This T cell receptor (beta chain) was identified during a study of OX40 agonist ivuxolimab in advanced cancers. Study-level information: In this cohort, patients received ivuxolimab, an agonistic anti-OX40 (CD134) antibody. Study results and caveats: Partial responders at 0.1-3.0 mg/kg had among the lowest clonal expansion.

Profiling relied on immunoSEQ multiplex PCR, and the TCRdb table lists in-frame clones only, not all of them. Here the sample spans 70,000 to 85,000 clones, around 83% being singletons. With regard to this clone: Its cognate antigen is unknown.

V lost 2 bases and J lost 11, with 18 bases in between. The CDR3 contains 14 residues. The germline V gene encodes CDR1 MNHEY and CDR2 SVGAGI. The rearrangement uses TRBV6-5 and TRBJ1-1, with D possibly matching TRBD1 (6 bases). Sequenced here: CD4+ or CD8+ T cells sorted from blood, sampled in a trial of the OX40 agonist ivuxolimab. This clonotype was sampled from an adult with an advanced solid tumor such as melanoma, head and neck, liver or kidney cancer. DNA of the CDR3: TGTGCCAGCAGTTACAAGGAAACAGGGTGGCTGGCTTTCTTT. Translating it yields CASSYKETGWLAFF.